This TCR beta chain was sequenced for a study of blood T cells in healthy people across ages. Primers used in a second PCR of about 7 to 12 cycles were a sample-barcoded 5' primer and a J-beta primer mix. One entry per CDR3 protein results from TCRdb running MiXCR on the 5' RACE reads. This table holds about 1.4 million distinct CDR3 sequences, approximately 60% found once. The CDR3 spans 13 residues. Trimming took 4 bases from V and 5 from J, leaving 11 bases between them. Germline assignment: CDR1 SGHRS and CDR2 YFSETQ. Of note for this clonotype: Its antigen is not identified.

Samples each yielded at least 5.5 micrograms of total RNA. Broader study findings: Observed TCR beta diversity showed a strong correlation with the percentage of naive T cells as measured by flow cytometry. The fall in TCR beta diversity per million T cells was roughly linear with age. Not knowing donor CMV status may have confounded expanded clonotype changes.

The sequenced sample consisted of blood. The V gene is TRBV5-1, the J gene TRBJ2-3; D remains ambiguous. This receptor was obtained from a young man in good health. The CDR3 DNA reads as TGCGCCAGCAGCCCACGCGAAGGAGATACGCAGTATTTT. Residues: CASSPREGDTQYF.